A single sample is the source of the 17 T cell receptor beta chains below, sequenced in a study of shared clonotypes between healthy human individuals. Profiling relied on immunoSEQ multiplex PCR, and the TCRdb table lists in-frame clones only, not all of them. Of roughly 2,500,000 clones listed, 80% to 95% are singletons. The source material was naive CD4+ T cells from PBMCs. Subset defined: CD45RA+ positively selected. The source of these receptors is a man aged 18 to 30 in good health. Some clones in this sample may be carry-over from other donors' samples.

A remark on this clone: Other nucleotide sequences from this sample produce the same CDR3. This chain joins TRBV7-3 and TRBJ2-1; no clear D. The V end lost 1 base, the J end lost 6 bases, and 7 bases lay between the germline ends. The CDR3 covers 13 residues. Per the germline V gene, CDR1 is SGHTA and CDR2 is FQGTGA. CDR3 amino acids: CASSLRSGNEQFF. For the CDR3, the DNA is TGTGCCAGCAGCTTAAGGTCTGGCAATGAGCAGTTCTTC.

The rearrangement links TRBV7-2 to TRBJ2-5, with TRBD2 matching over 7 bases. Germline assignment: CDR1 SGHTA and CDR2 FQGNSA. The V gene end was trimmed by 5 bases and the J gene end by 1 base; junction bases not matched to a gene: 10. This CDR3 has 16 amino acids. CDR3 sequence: CASSPRAGEGQETQYF. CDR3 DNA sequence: TGTGCCAGCAGCCCTAGGGCGGGGGAGGGCCAAGAGACCCAGTACTTC.

The CDR3 DNA follows: TGCGCCAGCAGCCACCTCTGGACTAGCGGGAGCCCAGATACGCAGTATTTT. Protein: CASSHLWTSGSPDTQYF. The chain is built from TRBV4-1 and TRBJ2-3; TRBD2 matches at 13 bases. The CDR3 extends over 17 amino acids. Per germline, CDR1 MGHRA and CDR2 YSYEKL. V was pared by 3 bases and J by 4 bases, with 7 bases of the junction left unmatched.

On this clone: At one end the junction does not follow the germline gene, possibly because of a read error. The CDR3: CASSSPGSGPGVF. CDR3 nucleotides: TGTGCCAGCAGCTCACCAGGGTCGGGTCCGGGGGTCTTC. The chain uses TRBV7-9 and TRBJ2-1, with a possible D match to TRBD2 (6 bases). This CDR3 is 13 amino acids long. Germline V gene data show CDR1 as SEHNR and CDR2 as FQNEAQ (reference sequence).

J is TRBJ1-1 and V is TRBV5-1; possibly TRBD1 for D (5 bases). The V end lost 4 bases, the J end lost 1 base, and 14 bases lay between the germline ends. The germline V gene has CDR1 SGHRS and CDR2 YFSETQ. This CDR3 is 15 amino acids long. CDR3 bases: TGCGCCAGCAGCCCCCAGGGACTTCCGAACACTGAAGCTTTCTTT. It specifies CASSPQGLPNTEAFF. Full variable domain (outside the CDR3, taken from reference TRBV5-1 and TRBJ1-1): KAGVTQTPRYLIKTRGQQVTLSCSPISGHRSVSWYQQTPGQGLQFLFEYFSETQRNKGNFPGRFSGRQFSNSRSEMNVSTLELGDSALYLCASSPQGLPNTEAFFGQGTRLTVV.

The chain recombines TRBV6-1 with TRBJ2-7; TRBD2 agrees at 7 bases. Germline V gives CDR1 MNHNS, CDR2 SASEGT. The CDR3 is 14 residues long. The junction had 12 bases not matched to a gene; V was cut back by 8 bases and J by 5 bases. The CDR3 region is CASGTQTGGDEQYF. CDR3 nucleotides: TGTGCCAGCGGGACCCAGACTGGGGGGGACGAGCAGTACTTC.

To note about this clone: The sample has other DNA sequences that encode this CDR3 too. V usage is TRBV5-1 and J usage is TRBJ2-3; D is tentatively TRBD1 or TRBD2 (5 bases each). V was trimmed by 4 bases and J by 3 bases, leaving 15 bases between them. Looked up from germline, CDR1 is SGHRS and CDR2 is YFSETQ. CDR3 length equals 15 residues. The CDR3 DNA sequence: TGCGCCAGCAGCCCCGGGACGGGTGGGACAGATACGCAGTATTTT. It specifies CASSPGTGGTDTQYF.

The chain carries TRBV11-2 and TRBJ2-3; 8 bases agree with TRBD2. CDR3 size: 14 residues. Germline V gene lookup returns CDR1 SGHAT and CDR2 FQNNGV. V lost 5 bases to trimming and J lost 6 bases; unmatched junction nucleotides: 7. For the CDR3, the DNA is TGTGCCAGCAGCCTCGGGACTAGTTATGATACGCAGTATTTT. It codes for CASSLGTSYDTQYF.

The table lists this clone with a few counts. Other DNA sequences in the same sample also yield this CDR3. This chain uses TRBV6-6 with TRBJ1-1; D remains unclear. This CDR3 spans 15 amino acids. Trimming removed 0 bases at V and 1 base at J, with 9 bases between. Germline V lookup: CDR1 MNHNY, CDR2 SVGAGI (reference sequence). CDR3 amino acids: CASSYSWGGNTEAFF. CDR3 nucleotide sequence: TGTGCCAGCAGTTACTCATGGGGTGGGAACACTGAAGCTTTCTTT.

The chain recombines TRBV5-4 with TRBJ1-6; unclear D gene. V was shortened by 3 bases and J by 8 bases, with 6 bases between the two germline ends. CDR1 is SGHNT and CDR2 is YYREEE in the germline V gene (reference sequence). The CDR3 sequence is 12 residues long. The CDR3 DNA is TGTGCCAGCAGCTCGGCGGATTCACCCCTCCACTTT. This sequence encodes CASSSADSPLHF.

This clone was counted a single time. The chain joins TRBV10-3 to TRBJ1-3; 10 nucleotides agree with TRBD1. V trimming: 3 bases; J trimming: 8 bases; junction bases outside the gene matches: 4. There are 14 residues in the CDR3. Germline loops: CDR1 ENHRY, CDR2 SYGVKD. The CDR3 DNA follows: TGTGCCATCAGTGACCATGGACAGGGGGACACCATATATTTT. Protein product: CAISDHGQGDTIYF.

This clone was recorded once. The CDR3, as DNA: TGTGCCAGCAGTTTAACCTTAGCGGCATCCACAGATACGCAGTATTTT. It codes for CASSLTLAASTDTQYF. The J gene is TRBJ2-3, the V gene TRBV28; TRBD2 is a possible D gene (6 bases). Trimming took off 2 bases at V and 2 bases at J, with 14 bases between the two ends. CDR3 length: 16 residues. Looked up from germline, CDR1 is MDHEN and CDR2 is SYDVKM.

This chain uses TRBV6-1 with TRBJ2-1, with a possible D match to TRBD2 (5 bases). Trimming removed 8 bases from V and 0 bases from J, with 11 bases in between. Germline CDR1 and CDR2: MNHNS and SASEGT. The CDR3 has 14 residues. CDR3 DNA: TGTGCCAGCGCGGACTTTAGCTCCTACAATGAGCAGTTCTTC. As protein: CASADFSSYNEQFF.

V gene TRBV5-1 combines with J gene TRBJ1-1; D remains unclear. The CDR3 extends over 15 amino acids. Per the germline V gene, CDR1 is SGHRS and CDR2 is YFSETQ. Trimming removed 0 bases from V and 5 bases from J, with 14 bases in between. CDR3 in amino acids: CASSLAADLGTEAFF. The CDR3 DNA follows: TGCGCCAGCAGCTTGGCAGCCGATTTGGGGACTGAAGCTTTCTTT.

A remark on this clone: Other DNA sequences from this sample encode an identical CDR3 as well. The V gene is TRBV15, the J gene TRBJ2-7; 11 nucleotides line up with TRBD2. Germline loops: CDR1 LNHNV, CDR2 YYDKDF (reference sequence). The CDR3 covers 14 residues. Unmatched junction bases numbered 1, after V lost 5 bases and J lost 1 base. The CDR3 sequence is CATSRTSGSYEQYF. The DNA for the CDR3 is TGTGCCACCAGCCGGACTAGCGGGTCCTACGAGCAGTACTTC.

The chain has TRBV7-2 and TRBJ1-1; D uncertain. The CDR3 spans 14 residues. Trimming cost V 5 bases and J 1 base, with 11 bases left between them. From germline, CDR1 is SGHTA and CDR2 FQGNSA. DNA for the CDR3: TGTGCCAGCAGCGGTGGACTACCGAACACTGAAGCTTTCTTT. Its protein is CASSGGLPNTEAFF.

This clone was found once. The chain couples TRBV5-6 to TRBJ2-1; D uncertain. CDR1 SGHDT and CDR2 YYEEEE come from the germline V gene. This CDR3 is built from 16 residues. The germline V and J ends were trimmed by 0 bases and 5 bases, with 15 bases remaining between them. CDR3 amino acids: CASSLAHRAKDNEQFF. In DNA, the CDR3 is TGTGCCAGCAGCTTGGCTCACCGTGCGAAAGACAATGAGCAGTTCTTC.